What follows is one TCR beta chain and its context. Enrollees, 18 to 89 years old, lived in 24 US areas. The data derive from a study of blood T cell repertoires in COVID-19. Study background: Samples representing acute and convalescent COVID-19 were sourced from the United States, Italy and Spain. In each case, the material was cDNA or gDNA derived from T cells, B-cell-depleted T cells, or PBMCs.

Using immunoSEQ multiplex PCR, the repertoire was profiled, and TCRdb retains in-frame clones only, with some absent. Of hundreds of thousands of clones in the sample, 80% to 90% were seen once. Germline V gene lookup returns CDR1 SGHNT and CDR2 YENEEA. V lost 3 bases, J lost 5 bases, and 7 bases stayed unmatched. This CDR3 contains 16 residues. This TCR came from a man aged 30 to 45 who had recovered from COVID-19. V is TRBV11-3 and J is TRBJ2-2, with 9 bases matching TRBD2. The sequenced sample was PBMCs or T cells enriched from blood (not recorded which). For the CDR3, the DNA is TGTGCCAGCAGCTTCAAGCGGGGGGCTGGGACCGGGGAGCTGTTTTTT. Its translation: CASSFKRGAGTGELFF.